The sequence of this T cell receptor beta chain was determined in a study of blood T cells in healthy people across ages. Study-level points and caveats: PBMCs left unsorted prevented a conclusive naive versus antigen-experienced comparison.

Unmatched junction bases numbered 10, after V lost 5 bases and J lost 6 bases. The CDR3 runs 16 residues. CDR1 is SGHTA and CDR2 is FQGTGA in the germline V gene. The sample holds a few counts of this clonotype. What it binds is unknown. For the second PCR, which ran for about 7 to 11 cycles, a sample-barcoded 5' primer and a J-beta primer mix were used. Using its own MiXCR run on the 5' RACE reads, TCRdb lists one record per CDR3 protein. The sample lists approximately 960,000 distinct CDR3 sequences; under 35% were seen once. The same data also went into a second study, on T cells of mothers and their children.

The clonotype comes from a woman aged 40 to 49 in good health. The chain links TRBV7-3 to TRBJ2-1, with 10 bases that match TRBD1. Input material: blood. The DNA of the CDR3 is TGTGCCAGCAGCCGAGGGGGGGACAGGGGAGGCAATGAGCAGTTCTTC. This sequence encodes CASSRGGDRGGNEQFF.